This T cell receptor (beta chain) came from a study of blood T cell repertoires in COVID-19. The wider study: There were acute and convalescent COVID-19 samples, and they came from the United States, Italy and Spain. Sources were T cells, B-cell-depleted T cells, or PBMCs; the material itself was cDNA or gDNA.

This CDR3 has 13 amino acids. The germline V and J ends were trimmed by 3 bases and 4 bases, with 11 bases remaining between them. Per germline, CDR1 GTSNPN and CDR2 SVGIG (reference sequence). In the original workflow: Estimation of nucleated cell counts was performed using reference gene primer amplification. The assay was immunoSEQ multiplex PCR, and TCRdb's table has in-frame clones only and misses some. V, J and clone size are those of that table, while D and trimming were read from the DNA. The sample holds 210,000 or so clones, roughly 90% seen once. The clonotype originates from a woman between 40 and 55 years old who had recovered from COVID-19. The sequenced sample consisted of peripheral blood. The chain is built from TRBV30 and TRBJ2-3; D is uncertain. The CDR3 nucleotides are TGTGCCTGGAGCTTGGCAGGCCCAGATACGCAGTATTTT. It is translated as CAWSLAGPDTQYF.